The present T cell receptor (beta chain) was sequenced within a study of blood T cell repertoires in COVID-19. Looking at the study overall: PBMCs, B-cell-depleted T cells, or T cells provided the cDNA or gDNA that made up the material.

Germline-derived CDR1 and CDR2 are SGHAT and FQNNGV. Trimming took off 1 base at V and 5 bases at J, with 14 bases between the two ends. The CDR3 consists of 15 residues. In the authors' methods: Reference gene primer amplification gave nucleated cell count estimates. TCRdb keeps only in-frame clones here, not all; method: immunoSEQ multiplex PCR. The V and J calls and clone size are taken from that table; D and trimming were inferred from the DNA. The table shows approximately 100,000 clones, with 85% occurring only once. Sequencing was performed on peripheral blood. The chain is built from TRBV11-2 and TRBJ1-1; tentatively, D is TRBD1 (6 bases). The sequence came from a woman between 65 and 79 years old with active or convalescent COVID-19. The CDR3 region is CASSLAGRGWTEAFF. In DNA, the CDR3 is TGTGCCAGCAGCTTAGCGGGAAGGGGGTGGACTGAAGCTTTCTTT.